Listed below are T cell receptor beta chains from one sample, sequenced in a study of control samples from healthy donors and cancer patients. Here immunoSEQ multiplex PCR was the method, and the copy in TCRdb shows in-frame clones only, minus some. This table holds approximately 170,000 clones, approximately 90% found once. The sequencing sample was made of blood. These receptor sequences come from a woman aged 25 to 39 in good health. Both conserved end residues are part of each CDR3. Each record gives: J gene, V gene, CDR3 length, clone size, D gene, CDR3 DNA, CDR3 protein. The D gene is left open where the match is weak. Some rows have no size entry. The others give once, few or many, or a class for an expanded clone.

j_call: TRBJ2-4
v_call: TRBV4-2
cdr3_length: 19
clone_size: -
d_call: TRBD2
cdr3_nt: TGTGCCAGCAGCCAAGATTTCAGCGGGAGGGCCTCTGCCAAAAACATTCAGTACTTC
cdr3_aa: CASSQDFSGRASAKNIQYF

j_call: TRBJ2-1
v_call: TRBV27
cdr3_length: 13
clone_size: -
d_call: -
cdr3_nt: TGTGCCAGCAGTTTAAGGCGGGGCAATGAGCAGTTCTTC
cdr3_aa: CASSLRRGNEQFF

j_call: TRBJ1-5
v_call: TRBV19
cdr3_length: 14
clone_size: -
d_call: -
cdr3_nt: TGTGCCAGTAGTATTTTGGACAGAAATCAGCCCCAGCATTTT
cdr3_aa: CASSILDRNQPQHF

j_call: TRBJ2-7
v_call: TRBV29-1
cdr3_length: 13
clone_size: once
d_call: -
cdr3_nt: TGCAGCGTCGCGAGGAGGTTGGAATACGAGCAGTACTTC
cdr3_aa: CSVARRLEYEQYF

j_call: TRBJ2-7
v_call: TRBV7-9
cdr3_length: 16
clone_size: -
d_call: -
cdr3_nt: TGTGCCAGCAGCTTAGTTCCGACTAACTCAAAGGACGAGCAGTACTTC
cdr3_aa: CASSLVPTNSKDEQYF

j_call: TRBJ2-5
v_call: TRBV4-1
cdr3_length: 13
clone_size: -
d_call: -
cdr3_nt: TGCGCCAGCAGCCAAGGCAGGATGGAGACCCAGTACTTC
cdr3_aa: CASSQGRMETQYF

j_call: TRBJ1-2
v_call: TRBV29-1
cdr3_length: 14
clone_size: -
d_call: -
cdr3_nt: TGCAGCGTTGATGGTCCGACGGGCCTCTATGGCTACACCTTC
cdr3_aa: CSVDGPTGLYGYTF

j_call: TRBJ2-1
v_call: TRBV6-6
cdr3_length: 16
clone_size: -
d_call: -
cdr3_nt: TGTGCCAGCAGTCTGCTGCATAGCGGAGCTAACAATGAGCAGTTCTTC
cdr3_aa: CASSLLHSGANNEQFF

j_call: TRBJ1-2
v_call: TRBV4-1
cdr3_length: 15
clone_size: -
d_call: -
cdr3_nt: TGCGCCAGCAGCCAAGATACTGACAGGATATATGGCTACACCTTC
cdr3_aa: CASSQDTDRIYGYTF

j_call: TRBJ2-1
v_call: TRBV7-9
cdr3_length: 14
clone_size: -
d_call: TRBD2
cdr3_nt: TGTGCCAGCCAAACTAGCGGGAGGTCAGATGAGCAGTTCTTC
cdr3_aa: CASQTSGRSDEQFF

j_call: TRBJ1-1
v_call: TRBV9
cdr3_length: 15
clone_size: -
d_call: TRBD1
cdr3_nt: TGTGCCAGCAGCGTAAGGGACAGCCTGAACACTGAAGCTTTCTTT
cdr3_aa: CASSVRDSLNTEAFF

j_call: TRBJ1-1
v_call: TRBV2
cdr3_length: 14
clone_size: -
d_call: TRBD1
cdr3_nt: TGTGCCAGCAGGGCGGACAGGGCGGGGACTGAAGCTTTCTTT
cdr3_aa: CASRADRAGTEAFF

j_call: TRBJ2-7
v_call: TRBV28
cdr3_length: 14
clone_size: -
d_call: TRBD1
cdr3_nt: TGTGCCAGCAGTTTAGGGGTGACAGGGTACGAGCAGTACTTC
cdr3_aa: CASSLGVTGYEQYF

j_call: TRBJ2-7
v_call: TRBV12-3/TRBV12-4
cdr3_length: 13
clone_size: -
d_call: -
cdr3_nt: TGTGCCAGCAGTTCGAGTCGTCCCTACGAGCAGTACTTC
cdr3_aa: CASSSSRPYEQYF

j_call: TRBJ2-1
v_call: TRBV29-1
cdr3_length: 14
clone_size: -
d_call: TRBD2
cdr3_nt: TGCAGCGTTGCGCCTAGCGGGAGAAACGGCGAGCAGTTCTTC
cdr3_aa: CSVAPSGRNGEQFF

j_call: TRBJ2-7
v_call: TRBV28
cdr3_length: 16
clone_size: -
d_call: TRBD2
cdr3_nt: TGTGCCAGCAGTTTATCCCTGACTAGCGGGACATACGAGCAGTACTTC
cdr3_aa: CASSLSLTSGTYEQYF

j_call: TRBJ1-2
v_call: TRBV28
cdr3_length: 14
clone_size: -
d_call: -
cdr3_nt: TGTGCCAGCAGTTTACCCGGGCCCCTCTATGGCTACACCTTC
cdr3_aa: CASSLPGPLYGYTF

j_call: TRBJ1-2
v_call: TRBV6-2/TRBV6-3
cdr3_length: 13
clone_size: -
d_call: -
cdr3_nt: TGTGCCAGCAGCCTGGAACGGAACTATGGCTACACCTTC
cdr3_aa: CASSLERNYGYTF

j_call: TRBJ1-5
v_call: TRBV7-6
cdr3_length: 15
clone_size: few
d_call: TRBD1
cdr3_nt: TGTGCCAGCAGCTCAGGAGGACAGGGAGATCAGCCCCAGCATTTT
cdr3_aa: CASSSGGQGDQPQHF

j_call: TRBJ1-4
v_call: TRBV27
cdr3_length: 14
clone_size: -
d_call: -
cdr3_nt: TGTGCCAGCAGTCGCGAGGCCGAGAATGAAAAACTGTTTTTT
cdr3_aa: CASSREAENEKLFF

j_call: TRBJ2-1
v_call: TRBV6-5
cdr3_length: 15
clone_size: -
d_call: -
cdr3_nt: TGTGCCAGCAGCCTCACGGAGAGCTCCTACAATGAGCAGTTCTTC
cdr3_aa: CASSLTESSYNEQFF

j_call: TRBJ1-5
v_call: TRBV30
cdr3_length: 15
clone_size: -
d_call: TRBD1
cdr3_nt: TGTGCCTGGAGACACGGACAGGGGGTGTCTCAGCCCCAGCATTTT
cdr3_aa: CAWRHGQGVSQPQHF

j_call: TRBJ2-1
v_call: TRBV12-5
cdr3_length: 13
clone_size: once
d_call: -
cdr3_nt: TGTGCTAGTGGTACAGTCTCCTACAATGAGCAGTTCTTC
cdr3_aa: CASGTVSYNEQFF

j_call: TRBJ2-5
v_call: TRBV15
cdr3_length: 15
clone_size: few
d_call: -
cdr3_nt: TGTGCCACCAGCAGGGACACGGCCCCCCAAGAGACCCAGTACTTC
cdr3_aa: CATSRDTAPQETQYF

j_call: TRBJ2-1
v_call: TRBV7-9
cdr3_length: 18
clone_size: -
d_call: TRBD2
cdr3_nt: TGTGCCAGCAGCTTAGGGCTCGTTAGCGGGAGTGGGGACAATGAGCAGTTCTTC
cdr3_aa: CASSLGLVSGSGDNEQFF

j_call: TRBJ2-1
v_call: TRBV13
cdr3_length: 16
clone_size: -
d_call: TRBD2
cdr3_nt: TGTGCCAGCAGCGGGGGACTAGCGGGAGTGGGAAATGAGCAGTTCTTC
cdr3_aa: CASSGGLAGVGNEQFF

j_call: TRBJ1-2
v_call: TRBV30
cdr3_length: 15
clone_size: few
d_call: -
cdr3_nt: TGTGCCTGGAGTGTATTTGTCGGAGGAGGTGGTGGCTACACCTTC
cdr3_aa: CAWSVFVGGGGGYTF

j_call: TRBJ2-3
v_call: TRBV5-1
cdr3_length: 16
clone_size: once
d_call: -
cdr3_nt: TGCGCCAGCAGCCTAGGACCCACACCCGGGGCAGATACGCAGTATTTT
cdr3_aa: CASSLGPTPGADTQYF

j_call: TRBJ2-5
v_call: TRBV24-1
cdr3_length: 14
clone_size: -
d_call: -
cdr3_nt: TGTGCCACCAGTGATTTGAGGGACCAAGAGACCCAGTACTTC
cdr3_aa: CATSDLRDQETQYF

j_call: TRBJ2-3
v_call: TRBV2
cdr3_length: 12
clone_size: -
d_call: -
cdr3_nt: TGTGCCAGCAGTGCTAGAAAGGATACGCAGTATTTT
cdr3_aa: CASSARKDTQYF

j_call: TRBJ2-1
v_call: TRBV3-1/TRBV3-2
cdr3_length: 16
clone_size: -
d_call: -
cdr3_nt: TGTGCCAGCAGCCAAGACAGGCGGGTTGCTTGGAATGAGCAGTTCTTC
cdr3_aa: CASSQDRRVAWNEQFF

j_call: TRBJ2-7
v_call: TRBV7-8
cdr3_length: 13
clone_size: -
d_call: -
cdr3_nt: TGTGCCAGCAGCCCCGGGACTGGCTACGAGCAGTACTTC
cdr3_aa: CASSPGTGYEQYF

j_call: TRBJ1-2
v_call: TRBV14
cdr3_length: 14
clone_size: few
d_call: -
cdr3_nt: TGTGCCAGCAGCCCTCGACAGCCAATCTATGGCTACACCTTC
cdr3_aa: CASSPRQPIYGYTF

j_call: TRBJ1-5
v_call: TRBV19
cdr3_length: 16
clone_size: -
d_call: TRBD1
cdr3_nt: TGTGCCAGTATAGACCCGGACAGGGGAAGCAATCAGCCCCAGCATTTT
cdr3_aa: CASIDPDRGSNQPQHF

j_call: TRBJ2-3
v_call: TRBV20-1
cdr3_length: 14
clone_size: once
d_call: -
cdr3_nt: TGCAGTGCTAGTACCCCTAGCATCACAGATACGCAGTATTTT
cdr3_aa: CSASTPSITDTQYF

j_call: TRBJ1-1
v_call: TRBV2
cdr3_length: 15
clone_size: -
d_call: -
cdr3_nt: TGTGCCAGCAGTGAAGCCCGACAGCCGAACACTGAAGCTTTCTTT
cdr3_aa: CASSEARQPNTEAFF

j_call: TRBJ2-7
v_call: TRBV7-2
cdr3_length: 15
clone_size: -
d_call: -
cdr3_nt: TGTGCCAGCAGCTTAGCGCGTGGGGGTTGGGGCGAGCAGTACTTC
cdr3_aa: CASSLARGGWGEQYF

j_call: TRBJ2-5
v_call: TRBV6-5
cdr3_length: 16
clone_size: -
d_call: -
cdr3_nt: TGTGCCAGCAGTTTGCAAACAGGACCCCCCGGAGAGACCCAGTACTTC
cdr3_aa: CASSLQTGPPGETQYF

j_call: TRBJ1-1
v_call: TRBV5-6
cdr3_length: 16
clone_size: -
d_call: -
cdr3_nt: TGTGCCAGCAGGTTCCTGGCGGGGGTAGGGAACACTGAAGCTTTCTTT
cdr3_aa: CASRFLAGVGNTEAFF